The subject of this entry is one TCR beta chain. This sample was taken from a study of cytomegalovirus exposure and HLA in healthy donors. Amplification used 60 Vbeta primers and 13 Jbeta primers. Method: immunoSEQ multiplex PCR; TCRdb's copy keeps in-frame clones and lacks some. The sample consists of 95,000 to 150,000 clones, roughly three fifths of them appearing once. With V trimmed by 2 bases and J by 0 bases, 5 bases remained unmatched. The V gene's germline CDR1 is SGHNT and CDR2 YYREEE (reference sequence). The CDR3 length is 15 residues. Material: PBMCs. The chain links TRBV5-4 to TRBJ2-7; 7 bases are shared with TRBD2. The clonotype was recovered from a woman in her thirties or forties in good health and CMV-seropositive. CDR3 region: CASSFGGGSSYEQYF. The CDR3 coding sequence is TGTGCCAGCAGCTTTGGGGGGGGTTCCTCCTACGAGCAGTACTTC. The variable domain in full, completed from reference TRBV5-4 and TRBJ2-7, reads ETGVTQSPTHLIKTRGQQVTLRCSSQSGHNTVSWYQQALGQGPQFIFQYYREEENGRGNFPPRFSGLQFPNYSSELNVNALELDDSALYLCASSFGGGSSYEQYFGPGTRLTVT.